Listed below are T cell receptor beta chains from one sample, sequenced in a study of control samples from healthy donors and cancer patients. The repertoire was sequenced with immunoSEQ multiplex PCR; TCRdb's copy has only in-frame clones and lacks some. Among 96,000 or so clones listed, more than 80% were seen once. The sample taken for sequencing was blood. All receptors come from a young man in good health. The CDR3 runs from the conserved cysteine through the conserved F or W. D genes are given only for firm matches. Expanded clones get a size class; other rows say once, few or many, or leave the size out.

CDR3aa: CASSRALVGYTF; CDR3nt: TGTGCCAGCAGTAGAGCTTTGGTTGGCTACACCTTC; abundance: once; d_gene: NA; j_gene: TRBJ1-2; v_gene: TRBV12-3/TRBV12-4
CDR3aa: CASMGSYEQYF; CDR3nt: TGTGCCAGCATGGGCAGCTACGAGCAGTACTTC; abundance: NA; d_gene: NA; j_gene: TRBJ2-7; v_gene: TRBV27
CDR3aa: CASSQEERVNTEAFF; CDR3nt: TGCGCCAGCAGCCAAGAGGAGCGCGTAAACACTGAAGCTTTCTTT; abundance: NA; d_gene: NA; j_gene: TRBJ1-1; v_gene: TRBV4-3
CDR3aa: CAIRDPTYGYTF; CDR3nt: TGTGCCATCAGGGACCCAACCTATGGCTACACCTTC; abundance: NA; d_gene: NA; j_gene: TRBJ1-2; v_gene: TRBV10-3
CDR3aa: CASSLIGQGANSPLHF; CDR3nt: TGTGCCAGCAGCTTAATTGGGCAGGGGGCGAATTCACCCCTCCACTTT; abundance: NA; d_gene: TRBD1; j_gene: TRBJ1-6; v_gene: TRBV7-8
CDR3aa: CASSLSLTGALSETQYF; CDR3nt: TGTGCCAGCAGCTTATCACTAACGGGGGCTTTAAGTGAGACCCAGTACTTC; abundance: NA; d_gene: NA; j_gene: TRBJ2-5; v_gene: TRBV7-2
CDR3aa: CSARVGTEAFF; CDR3nt: TGCAGTGCTAGGGTTGGCACTGAAGCTTTCTTT; abundance: NA; d_gene: NA; j_gene: TRBJ1-1; v_gene: TRBV20-1
CDR3aa: CASSRPGGLNQPQHF; CDR3nt: TGTGCCAGCAGTAGGCCAGGGGGCCTCAATCAGCCCCAGCATTTT; abundance: NA; d_gene: TRBD1; j_gene: TRBJ1-5; v_gene: TRBV6-4
CDR3aa: CASSGYRAKNIQYF; CDR3nt: TGTGCCAGCAGCGGATATAGGGCCAAAAACATTCAGTACTTC; abundance: once; d_gene: NA; j_gene: TRBJ2-4; v_gene: TRBV3-1/TRBV3-2
CDR3aa: CASNLQGGLDYEQYF; CDR3nt: TGTGCCAGCAACCTACAGGGTGGTTTGGACTACGAGCAGTACTTC; abundance: NA; d_gene: NA; j_gene: TRBJ2-7; v_gene: TRBV6-5
CDR3aa: CASSAREQFF; CDR3nt: TGTGCCAGCAGTGCACGTGAGCAGTTCTTC; abundance: NA; d_gene: NA; j_gene: TRBJ2-1; v_gene: TRBV2
CDR3aa: CACQNTEAFF; CDR3nt: TGTGCCTGTCAGAACACTGAAGCTTTCTTT; abundance: NA; d_gene: NA; j_gene: TRBJ1-1; v_gene: TRBV30
CDR3aa: CATTTKKGGYLNTEAFF; CDR3nt: TGTGCCACCACAACCAAGAAAGGGGGCTATTTGAACACTGAAGCTTTCTTT; abundance: NA; d_gene: TRBD1; j_gene: TRBJ1-1; v_gene: TRBV7-9
CDR3aa: CASSSRSGVAKNIQYF; CDR3nt: TGTGCCAGTAGTAGCCGCAGCGGGGTAGCCAAAAACATTCAGTACTTC; abundance: NA; d_gene: TRBD2; j_gene: TRBJ2-4; v_gene: TRBV19
CDR3aa: CASSFGGTANTGELFF; CDR3nt: TGTGCCAGCAGCTTCGGCGGGACGGCGAACACCGGGGAGCTGTTTTTT; abundance: NA; d_gene: NA; j_gene: TRBJ2-2; v_gene: TRBV7-3
CDR3aa: CASSKLSKAKNIQYF; CDR3nt: TGTGCCAGCAGCAAACTGAGCAAGGCCAAAAACATTCAGTACTTC; abundance: NA; d_gene: NA; j_gene: TRBJ2-4; v_gene: TRBV21-1
CDR3aa: CATSKDRGLAQPQHF; CDR3nt: TGTGCCACCAGCAAGGACAGGGGGCTTGCTCAGCCCCAGCATTTT; abundance: NA; d_gene: TRBD1; j_gene: TRBJ1-5; v_gene: TRBV15
CDR3aa: CASSSGTGLGGYTF; CDR3nt: TGTGCCAGCAGCTCCGGGACAGGGTTGGGAGGCTACACCTTC; abundance: NA; d_gene: NA; j_gene: TRBJ1-2; v_gene: TRBV21-1
CDR3aa: CASSLLGLAGVNEQFF; CDR3nt: TGTGCCAGCAGCTTACTGGGACTAGCCGGGGTAAATGAGCAGTTCTTC; abundance: NA; d_gene: TRBD2; j_gene: TRBJ2-1; v_gene: TRBV7-2
CDR3aa: CASSHLLGQGSLPYNEQFF; CDR3nt: TGCGCCAGCAGCCATCTCCTGGGACAGGGGAGTTTGCCCTACAATGAGCAGTTCTTC; abundance: once; d_gene: TRBD1; j_gene: TRBJ2-1; v_gene: TRBV4-1
CDR3aa: CASSPAPYNEQFF; CDR3nt: TGTGCCAGCAGCCCGGCCCCCTACAATGAGCAGTTCTTC; abundance: NA; d_gene: NA; j_gene: TRBJ2-1; v_gene: TRBV2
CDR3aa: CASITRGSSGYTF; CDR3nt: TGTGCCAGCATTACAAGGGGAAGCTCTGGCTACACCTTC; abundance: NA; d_gene: NA; j_gene: TRBJ1-2; v_gene: TRBV6-5
CDR3aa: CASSLWDTEAFF; CDR3nt: TGTGCCAGCAGCCTTTGGGACACTGAAGCTTTCTTT; abundance: NA; d_gene: NA; j_gene: TRBJ1-1; v_gene: TRBV5-6
CDR3aa: CASSQVGASYNEQFF; CDR3nt: TGTGCCAGCAGCCAAGTCGGGGCCTCCTACAATGAGCAGTTCTTC; abundance: NA; d_gene: NA; j_gene: TRBJ2-1; v_gene: TRBV3-1/TRBV3-2
CDR3aa: CASSERPLGDEQYF; CDR3nt: TGTGCCAGCAGTGAAAGGCCCCTTGGGGACGAGCAGTACTTC; abundance: NA; d_gene: NA; j_gene: TRBJ2-7; v_gene: TRBV2
CDR3aa: CASSPEWGDGPNEQFF; CDR3nt: TGTGCCAGCAGCCCAGAGTGGGGGGACGGACCAAATGAGCAGTTCTTC; abundance: NA; d_gene: NA; j_gene: TRBJ2-1; v_gene: TRBV7-9
CDR3aa: CASTPDRGFGYTF; CDR3nt: TGTGCCAGTACCCCGGACAGGGGGTTTGGCTACACCTTC; abundance: NA; d_gene: TRBD1; j_gene: TRBJ1-2; v_gene: TRBV19
CDR3aa: CASSYSPGAYEQYF; CDR3nt: TGTGCCAGCAGTTACTCTCCGGGTGCCTACGAGCAGTACTTC; abundance: NA; d_gene: NA; j_gene: TRBJ2-7; v_gene: TRBV6-5